This TCR beta chain is from a study of blood T cell repertoires in COVID-19. The repertoire was sequenced with immunoSEQ multiplex PCR; TCRdb's copy has only in-frame clones and lacks some. The sample holds around 180,000 clones, about 87% seen once. The CDR3 is 14 amino acids. CDR1 is MNHEY, CDR2 SVGAGI, per germline. V shed 9 bases and J 7 bases; nucleotides not matched to a gene: 13. Source material: peripheral blood. The receptor was derived from a woman aged 25 to 39 with acute or convalescent COVID-19. This chain connects TRBV6-5 to TRBJ2-5, with 8 bases lining up with TRBD2. Here the CDR3 reads CASSGIIQGGTQYF. The CDR3, as DNA: TGTGCCAGTAGCGGGATCATTCAAGGGGGGACCCAGTACTTC.